One sample yielded the 12 T cell receptor beta chains listed below, sequenced in a study of glioma-infiltrating T cells. TCR alpha and beta CDR3 regions were amplified from RNA using iRepertoire nested multiplex PCR. TCRdb used MiXCR to reprocess the multiplex PCR reads, holding one entry per CDR3 protein. Of some 190,000 distinct CDR3 sequences detected, roughly a third appear once; the ten largest clones hold around 20%. The sequencing sample was made of glioma tissue, nonneoplastic brain tissue, or PBMCs (not recorded which). These receptors were taken from a human donor with low-grade glioma or glioblastoma, undergoing nonglioma brain surgery, or in good health (not recorded which).

With respect to this clonotype: A much larger clone lies one base from this, so it may be a read error. The chain joins TRBV5-1 to TRBJ2-5; D call uncertain. CDR1 and CDR2 from the germline V gene are SGHRS and YFSETQ. This CDR3 has 16 residues. In DNA, the CDR3 is TGCGACAGCAGCTTGGAGCTACCCTCCTACCAAGAGACCCAGTACTTC. This sequence encodes CDSSLELPSYQETQYF.

Comment on this clonotype: The junction departs from germline at one end; a sequencing error may be responsible. The J gene is TRBJ2-3, the V gene TRBV3-1; D is uncertain. This CDR3 region has 12 residues. Germline V gene data show CDR1 as LGHDT and CDR2 as YNNKEL (reference sequence). The CDR3 region has the DNA TGTGCCAGCAGCCTTAGCACAGATACGCGGTATTTT. Amino acid sequence: CASSLSTDTRYF.

This clonotype was found many times. The chain uses TRBV27 and TRBJ1-1, with D maybe TRBD1 (6 bases). V was clipped by 5 bases and J by 0 bases, with 13 bases between them. Per the germline V gene, CDR1 is MNHEY and CDR2 is SMNVEV (reference sequence). The CDR3 covers 15 residues. CDR3 sequence: CASSPRTVVNTEAFF. CDR3 DNA: TGTGCCAGCAGTCCAAGGACAGTAGTGAACACTGAAGCTTTCTTT.

In this sample, this clonotype turned up many times. This chain uses TRBV19 with TRBJ2-3; possible D gene TRBD2, 6 bases. CDR1 LNHDA and CDR2 SQIVND come from the germline V gene (reference sequence). This CDR3 comprises 12 residues. The CDR3 here is CAAGRSTDTQYF. The DNA for the CDR3 is TGTGCAGCGGGTAGGAGCACAGATACGCAGTATTTT.

The chain carries TRBV20-1 and TRBJ2-5; 9 positions agree with TRBD2. Unmatched junction bases numbered 3, after V lost 6 bases and J lost 1 base. CDR3 length: 13 residues. Germline CDR1 reads DFQATT; CDR2 reads SNEGSKA (reference sequence). This CDR3 is CSALAGSQETQYF. CDR3 bases: TGCAGTGCGCTAGCGGGATCCCAAGAGACCCAGTACTTC.

This clonotype has a count of ten or more. The chain has TRBV4-1 and TRBJ2-7; D unclear. The CDR3 runs 16 residues. V dropped 0 bases and J dropped 0 bases, with 12 bases sitting between them. CDR1 and CDR2 from the germline V gene are MGHRA and YSYEKL. The CDR3 DNA follows: TGCGCCAGCAGCCAAGATCTTGGGCACCGCTCCTACGAGCAGTACTTC. It encodes CASSQDLGHRSYEQYF.

This clonotype was recorded at least ten times. The genes are TRBV28 and TRBJ1-1, with D unresolved. Trimming took 3 bases from V and 1 from J, leaving 12 bases between them. The CDR3 has 15 residues. Germline CDR1 is MDHEN and CDR2 is SYDVKM. CDR3 protein: CASSFFLTWNTEAFF. CDR3 coding DNA: TGTGCCAGCAGTTTCTTCCTCACATGGAACACTGAAGCTTTCTTT.

V usage is TRBV12-3 or TRBV12-4 and J usage is TRBJ2-3, with 7 positions matching TRBD2. J was trimmed by 2 bases and V by 3 bases; bases with no gene match: 2. This CDR3 has 14 residues. The CDR3 region has the DNA TGTGCCAGCAGTTTCAGCGGGGCCACAGATACGCAGTATTTT. This translates into CASSFSGATDTQYF.

Ten or more counts support this clonotype. This chain connects TRBV6-2 or TRBV6-3 to TRBJ2-3; D is uncertain. V dropped 7 bases and J dropped 6 bases, with 17 bases sitting between them. CDR1 is MNHEY, CDR2 SVGEGT, per germline. CDR3 length equals 14 residues. The CDR3 here is CASTITYARDTQYF. As DNA, the CDR3 is TGTGCCAGCACCATTACGTACGCGAGGGATACGCAGTATTTT.

This clonotype was counted ten times or more. V usage is TRBV6-1 and J usage is TRBJ1-1, with D unresolved. Per the germline V gene, CDR1 is MNHNS and CDR2 is SASEGT. With 7 bases removed from V and 1 base from J, the gap between germline ends came to 4 bases. The CDR3 runs to 11 residues. CDR3 sequence: CASTQNTEAFF. The CDR3 DNA reads as TGTGCCAGCACCCAGAACACTGAAGCTTTCTTT.

V usage is TRBV28 and J usage is TRBJ2-3; 11 bases match TRBD2. Germline V lookup: CDR1 MDHEN, CDR2 SYDVKM. The V gene end was trimmed by 5 bases and the J gene end by 2 bases; junction bases not matched to a gene: 12. The CDR3 length is 18 residues. For the CDR3, the DNA is TGTGCCAGCAGTGCGCTAGCGGGAGGAGAGGCCCTCACAGATACGCAGTATTTT. Residues: CASSALAGGEALTDTQYF.

The table lists this clonotype with many counts. This chain uses TRBV7-2 with TRBJ2-3; D is possibly TRBD2 (5 bases). The CDR3 is 13 amino acids. Trimming pared 5 bases from V and 3 bases from J, leaving 9 bases between. In germline, CDR1 is SGHTA, CDR2 FQGNSA. DNA for the CDR3: TGTGCCAGCAGCGTCGCGGGTACAGATACGCAGTATTTT. This sequence encodes CASSVAGTDTQYF.